This is a list of T cell receptor beta chains from one sample in a study of CD8 T cells in ankylosing spondylitis. TCRdb called the 5' RACE reads again in MiXCR, with one record for every CDR3 protein. The sample includes 200,000 to 250,000 distinct CDR3 sequences, about 11% seen only once; the top ten take around a fifth. The material sequenced was blood, either unsorted or a sorted T cell fraction (not recorded which). The source is a male donor with ankylosing spondylitis or in good health (not recorded which). The CDR3 runs from the conserved cysteine through the conserved F or W. The order of the fields is V gene, clone size, J gene, D gene, CDR3 DNA, CDR3 protein. A D gene is named only where the DNA matches it firmly. Some rows mark clone size as missing; the rest say once, few, many or name a class of expanded clone.

V: TRBV20-1; size: many; J: TRBJ2-5; D: -; DNA: TGCAGTGCTGGCACCGGGACATTGTACCAAGAGACCCAGTACTTC; CDR3: CSAGTGTLYQETQYF
V: TRBV5-1; size: many; J: TRBJ1-1; D: -; DNA: TGCGCCAGCAGCTTGGGGTCAGGACAAATCATGAACACTGAAGCTTTCTTT; CDR3: CASSLGSGQIMNTEAFF
V: TRBV29-1; size: many; J: TRBJ2-4; D: -; DNA: TGCAGCGTCTCCGGAGGCAAAAACATTCAGTACTTC; CDR3: CSVSGGKNIQYF
V: TRBV12-3/TRBV12-4; size: many; J: TRBJ2-1; D: TRBD1; DNA: TGTGCCCTCGAAAACCGAGACAGGGGGAACAATGAGCAGTTCTTC; CDR3: CALENRDRGNNEQFF
V: TRBV20-1; size: many; J: TRBJ2-1; D: -; DNA: TGCAGTGCTCCGAAACGAGGGGGACTTTACAATGAGCAGTTCTTC; CDR3: CSAPKRGGLYNEQFF
V: TRBV6-1; size: few; J: TRBJ2-7; D: -; DNA: TGTGCCAGCAGAGAAGCAGGGGACCAATACGAGCAGTACTTC; CDR3: CASREAGDQYEQYF
V: TRBV28; size: few; J: TRBJ1-3; D: TRBD1; DNA: TGTGCCAGCAGCCCTAACAGGGGGCTAACTGGAAACACCATATATTTT; CDR3: CASSPNRGLTGNTIYF
V: TRBV3-1; size: few; J: TRBJ2-3; D: -; DNA: TGTGCCAGCAGCCAAGTCGTAGACACAGATACGCAGTATTTT; CDR3: CASSQVVDTDTQYF
V: TRBV5-1; size: many; J: TRBJ1-5; D: TRBD1; DNA: TGCGCCAGCAGCTTGGGCAGGGGGGATGATCAGCCCCAGCATTTT; CDR3: CASSLGRGDDQPQHF
V: TRBV7-9; size: -; J: TRBJ1-5; D: TRBD1; DNA: TGTGCCAGCAGCTTCGGGACAGGGACTGATCAGCCCCAGCATTTT; CDR3: CASSFGTGTDQPQHF
V: TRBV12-3/TRBV12-4; size: few; J: TRBJ1-5; D: TRBD1; DNA: TGTGCCAGCAGGCGGACAGGGGGCGTCGGGCAGCCCCAGCATTTT; CDR3: CASRRTGGVGQPQHF
V: TRBV6-5; size: many; J: TRBJ2-7; D: -; DNA: TGTGCCAGCAGTTACTCAAGCGAGCAGTACTTC; CDR3: CASSYSSEQYF
V: TRBV20-1; size: -; J: TRBJ2-3; D: TRBD2; DNA: TGCAGTGCTATCGGGGGGGACACAGACACGCAGTATTTT; CDR3: CSAIGGDTDTQYF
V: TRBV3-1; size: few; J: TRBJ1-5; D: TRBD1; DNA: TGTGCCAGCAGCCAAGACGGGACAGGGGTCGATCAGCCCCAGCATTTT; CDR3: CASSQDGTGVDQPQHF
V: TRBV5-5; size: many; J: TRBJ1-1; D: -; DNA: TGTGCCAGCAGGTTCGGGGCAGGTGAAGCTTTCTTT; CDR3: CASRFGAGEAFF
V: TRBV3-1; size: few; J: TRBJ1-3; D: TRBD1; DNA: TGTGCCAGCAGCCGAAGGGACAGCTCTGGAAACACCATATATTTT; CDR3: CASSRRDSSGNTIYF
V: TRBV7-3; size: many; J: TRBJ2-2; D: -; DNA: TGTGCCAGCAGCTTCCGTGTCCCCGGGGAGCTGTTTTTT; CDR3: CASSFRVPGELFF
V: TRBV7-6; size: many; J: TRBJ2-5; D: -; DNA: TGTGCCAGCAGCCCGGAGTTCTGGCAAGAGACCCAGTACTTC; CDR3: CASSPEFWQETQYF
V: TRBV6-1; size: many; J: TRBJ2-4; D: -; DNA: TGTGCCAGCAGCTCAACCCCCCTAGCCAAAAACATTCAGTACTTC; CDR3: CASSSTPLAKNIQYF
V: TRBV3-1; size: many; J: TRBJ1-1; D: -; DNA: TGTGCCGCTGCAGATCTGAACACTGAAGCTTTCTTT; CDR3: CAAADLNTEAFF
V: TRBV27; size: many; J: TRBJ1-1; D: -; DNA: TGTGCCAGCAGTCCCCGGGGCAGGGGTTGGGACACTGAAGCTTTCTTT; CDR3: CASSPRGRGWDTEAFF
V: TRBV27; size: few; J: TRBJ2-5; D: -; DNA: TGTGCCAGCGGGGACTTGAGCGAGACCCAGTACTTC; CDR3: CASGDLSETQYF
V: TRBV3-1; size: many; J: TRBJ2-7; D: -; DNA: TGTGCCAGCAGCCAAGACAGCCGCTACGAGCAGTACTTC; CDR3: CASSQDSRYEQYF
V: TRBV7-3; size: few; J: TRBJ2-3; D: TRBD1; DNA: TGTGCCAGCAGCTTAACCACAACAGGGGGGGATACGCAGTATTTT; CDR3: CASSLTTTGGDTQYF
V: TRBV28; size: few; J: TRBJ2-7; D: -; DNA: TGTGCCAGTTGGGACACCGGGACCTACGAGCAGTACTTC; CDR3: CASWDTGTYEQYF
V: TRBV7-3; size: few; J: TRBJ2-1; D: -; DNA: TGTGCCAGCGGGCGACTAAGACAAAGCTCCTACAATGAGCAGTTCTTC; CDR3: CASGRLRQSSYNEQFF
V: TRBV20-1; size: many; J: TRBJ2-1; D: -; DNA: TGCAGTGCTCATAGGGGGGATAGCTCCTACAATGAGCAGTTCTTC; CDR3: CSAHRGDSSYNEQFF
V: TRBV10-3; size: many; J: TRBJ2-1; D: TRBD1; DNA: TGTGCCATCAGTGAGTCGACAGGGGTTACCTTCCCTAGGCCTGTGAATGAGCAGTTCTTC; CDR3: CAISESTGVTFPRPVNEQFF
V: TRBV27; size: -; J: TRBJ1-1; D: -; DNA: TGTGCCAGCAGTTCCACGGGCCACACTGAAGCTTTCTTT; CDR3: CASSSTGHTEAFF
V: TRBV7-3; size: many; J: TRBJ2-2; D: -; DNA: TGTGCCAGCAGCCGCGACGTAAGCGTCACCGGGGAGCTGTTTTTT; CDR3: CASSRDVSVTGELFF
V: TRBV20-1; size: many; J: TRBJ2-1; D: -; DNA: TGCAGTGCCTCCACAGGGTTCTCCTACAATGAGCAGTTCTTC; CDR3: CSASTGFSYNEQFF
V: TRBV10-3; size: many; J: TRBJ2-5; D: TRBD1; DNA: TGTGCCATCAGTGATAAAGGGACAGGGCAGGAGACCCAGTACTTC; CDR3: CAISDKGTGQETQYF
V: TRBV12-3/TRBV12-4; size: few; J: TRBJ2-5; D: -; DNA: TGTGCCAGCAGTCCCCGCGATGGGGTTGGGGAGACCCAGTACTTC; CDR3: CASSPRDGVGETQYF
V: TRBV5-1; size: few; J: TRBJ2-7; D: -; DNA: TGCGCCAGCAGGTCTACCGGCAGCCTGGGCGAGCAGTACTTC; CDR3: CASRSTGSLGEQYF
V: TRBV9; size: many; J: TRBJ2-7; D: -; DNA: TGTGCCAGCAACCCATCCGGGGCAAGGGAGCAGTACTTC; CDR3: CASNPSGAREQYF
V: TRBV9; size: few; J: TRBJ2-1; D: -; DNA: TGTGCCAGCAGCGTTCAGGCAGCCCGGGATAATGAGCAGTTCTTC; CDR3: CASSVQAARDNEQFF
V: TRBV7-9; size: many; J: TRBJ1-2; D: -; DNA: TGTGCCAGCAGCTTAGGCGCAGAGCTGTTCTATGGCTACACCTTC; CDR3: CASSLGAELFYGYTF